The clone carrying this T cell receptor beta chain came up once. The antigen remains unidentified. These data are taken from a study of blood T cells in healthy people across ages. CDR1 KGHSH and CDR2 LQKENI come from the germline V gene. The CDR3 runs to 15 residues. Trimming cost V 4 bases and J 8 bases, with 17 bases left between them. Findings and limits, study-wide: Higher diversity and more naive CD4+ cells were features of long-lived donors, compared to aged donors.

Combining a sample-barcoded 5' primer with a J-beta primer mix, a second PCR ran for about 7 to 11 cycles. TCRdb recomputed calls from the 5' RACE reads with MiXCR, one row per CDR3 protein. The sample has some 290,000 distinct CDR3 sequences, less than 30% seen once; the top ten hold around 29%. This TCR was sampled from a woman aged 70 to 79 in good health. Source material: blood. The rearrangement joins TRBV18 to TRBJ1-4; no clear D gene. CDR3 in amino acids: CASSRDKQATEKLFF. The CDR3 DNA is TGTGCCAGCTCACGTGATAAGCAGGCGACGGAAAAACTGTTTTTT.